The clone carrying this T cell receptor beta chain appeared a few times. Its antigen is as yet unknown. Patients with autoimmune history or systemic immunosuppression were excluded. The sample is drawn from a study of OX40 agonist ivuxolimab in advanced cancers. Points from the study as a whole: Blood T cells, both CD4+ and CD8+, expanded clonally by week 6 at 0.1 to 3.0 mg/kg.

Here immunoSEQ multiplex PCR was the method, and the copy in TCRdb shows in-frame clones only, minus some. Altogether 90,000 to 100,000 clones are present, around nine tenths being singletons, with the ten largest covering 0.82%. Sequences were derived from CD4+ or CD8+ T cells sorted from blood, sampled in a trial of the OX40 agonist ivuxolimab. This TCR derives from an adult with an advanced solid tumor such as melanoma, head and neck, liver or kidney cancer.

CDR3 coding DNA: TGTGCCAGCAGTTACTCGATTTCTGCGGGGAGAACGCAGTATTTT. This codes for CASSYSISAGRTQYF. This chain connects TRBV6-5 to TRBJ2-3; the D gene is possibly TRBD2 (6 bases). Trimming removed 0 bases from V and 9 bases from J, with 16 bases in between. Per the germline V gene, CDR1 is MNHEY and CDR2 is SVGAGI. The CDR3 is 15 residues long.